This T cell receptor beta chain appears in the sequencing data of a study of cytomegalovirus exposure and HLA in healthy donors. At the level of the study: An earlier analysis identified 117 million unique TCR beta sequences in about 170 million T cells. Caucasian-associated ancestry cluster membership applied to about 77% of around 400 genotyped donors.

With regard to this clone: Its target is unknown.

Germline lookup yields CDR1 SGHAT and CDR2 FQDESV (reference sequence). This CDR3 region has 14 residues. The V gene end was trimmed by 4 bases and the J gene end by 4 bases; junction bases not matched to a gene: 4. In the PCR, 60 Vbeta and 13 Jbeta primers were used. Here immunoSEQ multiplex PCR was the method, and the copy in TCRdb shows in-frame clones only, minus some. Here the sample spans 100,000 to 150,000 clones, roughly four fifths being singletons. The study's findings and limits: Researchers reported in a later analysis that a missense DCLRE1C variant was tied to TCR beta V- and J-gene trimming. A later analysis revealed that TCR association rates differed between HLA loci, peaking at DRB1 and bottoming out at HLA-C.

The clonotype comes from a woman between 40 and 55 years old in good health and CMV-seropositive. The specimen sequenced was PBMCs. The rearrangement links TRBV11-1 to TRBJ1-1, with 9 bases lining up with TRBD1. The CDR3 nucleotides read TGTGCCAGCAGCTCCGGGACAGGGTCCACTGAAGCTTTCTTT. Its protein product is CASSSGTGSTEAFF.